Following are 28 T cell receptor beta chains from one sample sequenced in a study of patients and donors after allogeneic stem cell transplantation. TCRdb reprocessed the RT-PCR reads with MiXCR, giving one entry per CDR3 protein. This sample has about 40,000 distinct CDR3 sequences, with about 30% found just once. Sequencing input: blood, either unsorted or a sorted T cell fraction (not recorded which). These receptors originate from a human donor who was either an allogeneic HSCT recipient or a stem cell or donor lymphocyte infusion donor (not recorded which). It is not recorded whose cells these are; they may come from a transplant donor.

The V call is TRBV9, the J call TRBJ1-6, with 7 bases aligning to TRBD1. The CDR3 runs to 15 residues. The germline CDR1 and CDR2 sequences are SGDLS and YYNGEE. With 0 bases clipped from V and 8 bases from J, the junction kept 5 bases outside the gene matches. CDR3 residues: CASSVDRGLDSPLHF. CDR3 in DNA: TGTGCCAGCAGCGTAGATAGGGGGCTTGATTCACCCCTCCACTTT.

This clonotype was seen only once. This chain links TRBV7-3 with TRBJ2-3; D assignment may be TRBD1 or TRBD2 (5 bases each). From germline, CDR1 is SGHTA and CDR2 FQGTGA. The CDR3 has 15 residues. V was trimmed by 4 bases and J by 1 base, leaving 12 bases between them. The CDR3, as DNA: TGTGCCAGCAGCTCCCGGGGCAGCGGCACAGATACGCAGTATTTT. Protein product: CASSSRGSGTDTQYF.

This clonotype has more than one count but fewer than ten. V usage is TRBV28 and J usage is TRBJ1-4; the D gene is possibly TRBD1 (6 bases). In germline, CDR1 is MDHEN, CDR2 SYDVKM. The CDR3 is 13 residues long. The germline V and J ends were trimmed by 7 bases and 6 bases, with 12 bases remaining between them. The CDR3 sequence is CASTKGGDEKLFF. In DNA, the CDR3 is TGTGCCAGCACCAAGGGGGGGGATGAAAAACTGTTTTTT. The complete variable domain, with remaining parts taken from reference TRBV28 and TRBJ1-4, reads DVKVTQSSRYLVKRTGEKVFLECVQDMDHENMFWYRQDPGLGLRLIYFSYDVKMKEKGDIPEGYSVSREKKERFSLILESASTNQTSMYLCASTKGGDEKLFFGSGTQLSVL.

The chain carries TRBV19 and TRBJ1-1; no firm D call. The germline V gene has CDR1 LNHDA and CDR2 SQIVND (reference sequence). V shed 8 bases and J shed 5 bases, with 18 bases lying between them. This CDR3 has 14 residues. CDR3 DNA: TGTGCCAGTCCCCCAGACTACCCTTGGACTGAAGCTTTCTTT. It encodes CASPPDYPWTEAFF.

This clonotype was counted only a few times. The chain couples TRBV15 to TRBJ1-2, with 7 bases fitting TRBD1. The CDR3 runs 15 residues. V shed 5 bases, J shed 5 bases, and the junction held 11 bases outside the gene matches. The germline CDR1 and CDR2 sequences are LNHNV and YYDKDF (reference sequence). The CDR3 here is CATSLRTGAGYGYTF. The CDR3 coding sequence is TGTGCCACCAGCTTGCGGACAGGTGCCGGGTATGGCTACACCTTC.

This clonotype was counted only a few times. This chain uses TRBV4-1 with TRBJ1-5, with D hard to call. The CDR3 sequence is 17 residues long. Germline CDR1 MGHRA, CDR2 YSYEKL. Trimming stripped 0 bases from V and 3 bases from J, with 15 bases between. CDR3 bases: TGCGCCAGCAGCCAAGAAATGGTGAGCGGCTCCAATCAGCCCCAGCATTTT. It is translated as CASSQEMVSGSNQPQHF.

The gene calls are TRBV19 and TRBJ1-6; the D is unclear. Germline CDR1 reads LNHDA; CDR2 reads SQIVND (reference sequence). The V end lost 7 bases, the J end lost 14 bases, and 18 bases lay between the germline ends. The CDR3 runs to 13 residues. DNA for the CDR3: TGTGCCAGTACCCCAGGAGGGCCTCAGACCCTCCACTTT. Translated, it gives CASTPGGPQTLHF.

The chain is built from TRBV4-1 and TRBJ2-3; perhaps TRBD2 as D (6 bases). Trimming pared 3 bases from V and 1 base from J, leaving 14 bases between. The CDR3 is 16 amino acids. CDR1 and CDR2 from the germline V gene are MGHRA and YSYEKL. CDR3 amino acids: CASSQPRERGTDTQYF. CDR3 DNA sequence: TGCGCCAGCAGCCAGCCACGGGAGCGGGGCACAGATACGCAGTATTTT.

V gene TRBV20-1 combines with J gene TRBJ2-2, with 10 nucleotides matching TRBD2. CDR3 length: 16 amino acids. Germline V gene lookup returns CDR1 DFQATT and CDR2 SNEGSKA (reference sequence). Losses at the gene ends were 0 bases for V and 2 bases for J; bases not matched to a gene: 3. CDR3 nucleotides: TGCAGTGCTAGAGATCTACTAGCGGGAAACACCGGGGAGCTGTTTTTT. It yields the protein CSARDLLAGNTGELFF.

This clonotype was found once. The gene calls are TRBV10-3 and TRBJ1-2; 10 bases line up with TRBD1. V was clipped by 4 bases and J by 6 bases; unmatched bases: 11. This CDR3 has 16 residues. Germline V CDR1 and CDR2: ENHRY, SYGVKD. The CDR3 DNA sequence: TGTGCCATCAGTGTTTTTGGGATGACAGGGGGCGATGGCTACACCTTC. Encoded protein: CAISVFGMTGGDGYTF.

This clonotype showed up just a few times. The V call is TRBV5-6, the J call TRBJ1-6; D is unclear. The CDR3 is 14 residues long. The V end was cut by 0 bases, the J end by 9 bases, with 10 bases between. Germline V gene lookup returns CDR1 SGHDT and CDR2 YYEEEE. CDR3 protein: CASSLGARGSPLHF. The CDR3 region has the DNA TGTGCCAGCAGCTTGGGGGCCCGAGGTTCACCCCTCCACTTT.

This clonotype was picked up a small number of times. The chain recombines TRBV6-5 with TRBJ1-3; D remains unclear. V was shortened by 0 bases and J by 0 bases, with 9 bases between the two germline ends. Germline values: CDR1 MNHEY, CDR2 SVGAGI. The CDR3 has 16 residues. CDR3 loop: CASSYSGHHSGNTIYF. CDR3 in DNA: TGTGCCAGCAGTTACTCGGGCCACCACTCTGGAAACACCATATATTTT.

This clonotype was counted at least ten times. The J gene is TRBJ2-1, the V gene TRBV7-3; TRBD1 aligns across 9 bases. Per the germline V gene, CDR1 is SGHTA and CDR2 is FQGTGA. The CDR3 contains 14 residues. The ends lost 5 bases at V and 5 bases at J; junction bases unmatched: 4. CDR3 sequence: CASSQDRGDNEQFF. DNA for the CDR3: TGTGCCAGCAGCCAGGACAGGGGAGACAATGAGCAGTTCTTC.

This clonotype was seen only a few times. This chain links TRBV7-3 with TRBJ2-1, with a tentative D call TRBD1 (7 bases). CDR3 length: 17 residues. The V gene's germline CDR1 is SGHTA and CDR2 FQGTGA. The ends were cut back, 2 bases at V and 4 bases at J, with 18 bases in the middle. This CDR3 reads CASSLGGGQRSYNEQFF. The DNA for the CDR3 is TGTGCCAGCAGCTTAGGAGGGGGCCAGCGGTCATACAATGAGCAGTTCTTC. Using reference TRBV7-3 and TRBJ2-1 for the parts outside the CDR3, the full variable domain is GAGVSQTPSNKVTEKGKYVELRCDPISGHTALYWYRQSLGQGPEFLIYFQGTGAADDSGLPNDRFFAVRPEGSVSTLKIQRTERGDSAVYLCASSLGGGQRSYNEQFFGPGTRLTVL.

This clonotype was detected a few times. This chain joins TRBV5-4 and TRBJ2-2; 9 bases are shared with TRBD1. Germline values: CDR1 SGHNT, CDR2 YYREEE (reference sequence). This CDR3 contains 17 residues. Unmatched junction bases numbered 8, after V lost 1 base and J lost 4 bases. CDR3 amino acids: CASSLRQGGSFTGELFF. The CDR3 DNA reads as TGTGCCAGCAGCTTGAGACAGGGGGGGAGCTTCACCGGGGAGCTGTTTTTT.

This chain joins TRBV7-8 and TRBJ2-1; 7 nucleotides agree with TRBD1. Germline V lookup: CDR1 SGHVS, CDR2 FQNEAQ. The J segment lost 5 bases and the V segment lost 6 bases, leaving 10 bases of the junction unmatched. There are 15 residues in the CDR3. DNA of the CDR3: TGTGCCAGCAGGCCACCGGGACAGATCAACAATGAGCAGTTCTTC. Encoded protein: CASRPPGQINNEQFF. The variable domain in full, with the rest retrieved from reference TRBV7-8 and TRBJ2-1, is GAGVSQSPRYKVAKRGQDVALRCDPISGHVSLFWYQQALGQGPEFLTYFQNEAQLDKSGLPSDRFFAERPEGSVSTLKIQRTQQEDSAVYLCASRPPGQINNEQFFGPGTRLTVL.

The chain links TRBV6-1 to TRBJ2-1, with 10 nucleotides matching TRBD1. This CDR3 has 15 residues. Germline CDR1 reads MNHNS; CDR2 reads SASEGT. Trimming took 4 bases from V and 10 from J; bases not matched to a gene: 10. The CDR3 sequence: CASSVRQGALKEQFF. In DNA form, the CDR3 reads TGTGCCAGCAGTGTACGACAGGGGGCGCTCAAAGAGCAGTTCTTC.

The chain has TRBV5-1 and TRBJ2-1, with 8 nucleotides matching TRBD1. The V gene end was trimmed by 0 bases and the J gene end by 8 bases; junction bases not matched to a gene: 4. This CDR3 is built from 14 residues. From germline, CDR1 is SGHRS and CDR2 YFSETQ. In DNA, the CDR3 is TGCGCCAGCAGCTTGGACGCCAGGGGGCATGAGCAGTTCTTC. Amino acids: CASSLDARGHEQFF.

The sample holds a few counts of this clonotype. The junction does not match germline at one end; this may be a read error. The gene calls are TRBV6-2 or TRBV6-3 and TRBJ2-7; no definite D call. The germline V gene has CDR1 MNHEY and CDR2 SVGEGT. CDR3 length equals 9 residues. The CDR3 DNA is TGTGCCAGCGGTTACGAGCAGTACTTC. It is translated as CASGYEQYF.

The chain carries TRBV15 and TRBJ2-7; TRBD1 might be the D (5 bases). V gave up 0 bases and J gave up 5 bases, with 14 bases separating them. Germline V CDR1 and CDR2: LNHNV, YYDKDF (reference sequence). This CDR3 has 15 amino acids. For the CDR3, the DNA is TGTGCCACCAGCAGAGATCCAGGGTCCAAGGACGAGCAGTACTTC. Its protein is CATSRDPGSKDEQYF.

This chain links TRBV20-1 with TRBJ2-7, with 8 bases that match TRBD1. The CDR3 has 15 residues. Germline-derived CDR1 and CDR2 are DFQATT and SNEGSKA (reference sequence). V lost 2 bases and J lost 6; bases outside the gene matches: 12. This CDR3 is CSARRSQGALSEQYF. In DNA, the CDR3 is TGCAGTGCTAGACGATCCCAGGGGGCCCTCTCCGAGCAGTACTTC.

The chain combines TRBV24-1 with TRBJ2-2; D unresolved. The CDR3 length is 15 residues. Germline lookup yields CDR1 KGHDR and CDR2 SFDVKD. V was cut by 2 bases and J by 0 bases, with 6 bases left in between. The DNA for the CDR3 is TGTGCCACCAGTGATTCTCCATCGAACACCGGGGAGCTGTTTTTT. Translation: CATSDSPSNTGELFF.

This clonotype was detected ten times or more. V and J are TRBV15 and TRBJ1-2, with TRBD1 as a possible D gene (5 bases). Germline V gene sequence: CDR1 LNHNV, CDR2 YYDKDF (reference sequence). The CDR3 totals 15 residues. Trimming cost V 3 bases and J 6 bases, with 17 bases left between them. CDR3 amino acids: CATSSGSPGRDGYTF. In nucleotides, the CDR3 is TGTGCCACCAGCAGCGGTTCTCCAGGGAGAGATGGCTACACCTTC.

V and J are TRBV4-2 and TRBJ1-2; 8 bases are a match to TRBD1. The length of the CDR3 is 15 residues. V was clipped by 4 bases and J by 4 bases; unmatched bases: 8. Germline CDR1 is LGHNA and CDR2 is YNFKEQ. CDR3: CASSPIQGVSYGYTF. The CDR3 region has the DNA TGTGCCAGCAGCCCAATACAGGGGGTCAGCTATGGCTACACCTTC.

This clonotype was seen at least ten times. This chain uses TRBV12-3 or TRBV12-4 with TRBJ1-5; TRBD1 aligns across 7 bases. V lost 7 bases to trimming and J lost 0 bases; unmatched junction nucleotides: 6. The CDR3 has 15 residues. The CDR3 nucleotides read TGTGCCAGCAACCCCCAGGGGGGTAGCAATCAGCCCCAGCATTTT. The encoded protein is CASNPQGGSNQPQHF.

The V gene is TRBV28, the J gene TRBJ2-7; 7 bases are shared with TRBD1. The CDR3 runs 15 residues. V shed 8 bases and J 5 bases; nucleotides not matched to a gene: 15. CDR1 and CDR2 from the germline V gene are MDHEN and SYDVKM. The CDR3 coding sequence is TGTGCCAGCGGACCGTACACAGGGGCGCGGGACGAGCAGTACTTC. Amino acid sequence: CASGPYTGARDEQYF.

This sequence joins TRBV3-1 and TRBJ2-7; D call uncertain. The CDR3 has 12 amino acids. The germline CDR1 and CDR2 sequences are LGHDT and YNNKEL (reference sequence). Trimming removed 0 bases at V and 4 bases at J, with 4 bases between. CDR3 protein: CASSQDWYEQYF. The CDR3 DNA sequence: TGTGCCAGCAGCCAAGATTGGTACGAGCAGTACTTC.

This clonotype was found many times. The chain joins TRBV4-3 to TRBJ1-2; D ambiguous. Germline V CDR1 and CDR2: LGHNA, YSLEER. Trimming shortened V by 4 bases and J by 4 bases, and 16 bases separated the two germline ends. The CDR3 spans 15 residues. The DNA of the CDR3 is TGCGCCAGCAGCCCAAGCTTGTCTCTGTCCTATGGCTACACCTTC. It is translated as CASSPSLSLSYGYTF.